This T cell receptor (beta chain) was sequenced in a study of T cell changes during pregnancy in multiple sclerosis. Assay: immunoSEQ multiplex PCR; the TCRdb copy retains only in-frame clones and omits some. The sample has about 110,000 clones; about 89% are singletons. This clone came up once. Trimming removed 7 bases from V and 13 bases from J, with 11 bases in between. Germline CDR1 and CDR2: GTSNPN and SVGIG (reference sequence). There are 9 residues in the CDR3. The TCR comes from a female donor with multiple sclerosis, enrolled in a pregnancy study. The rearrangement joins TRBV30 to TRBJ2-1; possible D gene TRBD1, 5 bases. The sequenced sample was peripheral blood, obtained before pregnancy. CDR3 sequence reads: CASDIGQFF. The CDR3 nucleotides are TGTGCCTCGGACATTGGACAGTTCTTC.